The sequence of this TCR beta chain was determined in a study of blood T cells in healthy people across ages. A sample-barcoded 5' primer and a J-beta primer mix were used in a second PCR of roughly 7 to 12 cycles. TCRdb called the 5' RACE reads again in MiXCR, with one record for every CDR3 protein. The table shows about 1.1 million distinct CDR3 sequences, with under 40% occurring only once. This CDR3 is 14 amino acids long. CDR1 is SGHRS and CDR2 is YFSETQ in the germline V gene. V shed 4 bases, J shed 4 bases, and the junction held 7 bases outside the gene matches. Regarding this clonotype: Its antigen is not identified.

Every sample gave at least 5 micrograms of total RNA when it was extracted. General study points: It was the long-lived donors that had more naive CD4+ cells and higher diversity than aged donors. TCR beta diversity per million T cells fell roughly linearly with age.

The rearrangement joins TRBV5-1 to TRBJ1-1, with 7 nucleotides matching TRBD1. The clonotype was recovered from a man aged 18 to 29 in good health. Sequenced material: blood. In nucleotides, the CDR3 is TGCGCCAGCAGCGGCCGGGACAGCAGCACTGAAGCTTTCTTT. Its protein is CASSGRDSSTEAFF.